This T cell receptor (beta chain) is drawn from a study of metastatic and nonmetastatic thyroid tumors (dated by TCRdb to the early 2020s). With regard to the full study: Repertoires were compared across peripheral blood and tumor or nodule tissue samples from malignant and benign thyroid patients. What the study reported, not specific to this receptor: In both blood and tumor samples, malignant tumors were reported to have significantly higher TCR beta diversity than benign nodules.

This clone has just one count. Its antigen remains undetermined. One base away there is no much larger clone; base qualities are not given. A single read counts as weak evidence. Library prep was done by PCR. TCRdb records Illumina HiSeq 4000 as the sequencer. High-throughput sequencing was used to profile the TCR beta-chain CDR3 region of each patient. As for how the authors treated the data: Drawing on CDR3 differences between clinicopathological groups, the researchers built a classifier meant to tell apart patients with distant-metastatic papillary thyroid cancer. The Shannon index was used to assess repertoire diversity, and the Morisita-Horn index was used to assess tumor-blood repertoire similarity. The public sequencing data were trimmed at Q25 with fastp and processed into clonotypes with MiXCR by TCRdb, which kept only in-frame beta chains. TCRdb, rather than the study authors, made the V and J calls. The sample contains some 20,000 clones, about 30% of them found a single time. The top ten clones comprise under 25% of the sample.

No treatment had been received by any patient before thyroid surgery. The study retrospectively analysed patient clinical samples collected from the early 2010s to the late 2010s using T-cell receptor beta sequencing. The specimen sequenced was adjacent normal tissue. This receptor was identified in a female donor with papillary thyroid cancer or a benign thyroid nodule (not recorded which). Some clones in this sample may be carry-over from other donors' samples.

The encoded CDR3 is CASSQVSGGGGRNEQFF. The bases are TGTGCCAGCAGCCAAGTTTCAGGAGGCGGGGGGCGCAATGAGCAGTTCTTC. The rearranged chain carries TRBV4-2 and TRBJ2-1; a stretch of 8 junction bases matches TRBD2. Based on the germline V gene, the CDR1 and CDR2 sequences are LGHNA and YNFKEQ. The germline V and J ends show losses of 1 base and 6 bases respectively, and no gene match explains 11 bases of the junction. The CDR3 contains 17 residues, cysteine and phenylalanine counted. The kept DNA is CDR3 alone, 51 bases in frame from the first base.